This T cell receptor beta chain was documented in a study of T-cell memory formation after mild COVID-19. Study results and caveats: Mainly in CM and EM were contracting CD4+ clones; CD8+ were in EMRA.

The CDR3 sequence is 16 residues long. The V and J ends lost 4 bases and 4 bases respectively, with 20 bases between them. Per germline, CDR1 SQVTM and CDR2 ANQGSEA. This clonotype was counted between two and nine times. The antigen remains undetermined. TCRdb analysed the 5' RACE reads with MiXCR anew, one entry per CDR3 protein. Counted here are just over 400,000 distinct CDR3 sequences, less than 25% occurring once; the ten biggest clones make up around 13%. This TCR came from an adult woman who had mild COVID-19 (a few samples of this study predate the infection). Cell type and time point are not known. This chain connects TRBV29-1 to TRBJ2-1; perhaps TRBD2 as D (5 bases). The specimen was PBMCs or a T cell subset sorted from them (not recorded which). CDR3 in amino acids: CSVVMGSGNGYNEQFF. CDR3 sequence (DNA): TGCAGCGTTGTAATGGGCTCGGGAAACGGGTACAATGAGCAGTTCTTC.